This T cell receptor beta chain was found in a study of shared clonotypes between healthy human individuals. Here immunoSEQ multiplex PCR was the method, and the copy in TCRdb shows in-frame clones only, minus some. The sample yields about 2,200,000 clones, 90% to 95% seen once. The junction had 10 bases not matched to a gene; V was cut back by 8 bases and J by 7 bases. In germline, CDR1 is MNHEY, CDR2 SMNVEV (reference sequence). The CDR3 has 16 amino acids. Study-level points and caveats: Collection of samples was limited to blood; tissue repertoires likely differ.

Points on this clone: Antigen: not known.

Naivety among CD8 cells was defined by CD45RO negativity and positive CCR7 selection, thereby excluding terminally differentiated effector memory CD45RA+ cells. The specimen sequenced was naive CD8+ T cells from PBMCs. This receptor was obtained from a man younger than 30 in good health. Some clones in this sample may be carry-over from other donors' samples. The chain joins TRBV27 to TRBJ2-1; 14 bases are shared with TRBD2. CDR3 loop: CASSQEGTSGRNEQFF. In DNA, the CDR3 is TGTGCCAGCTCCCAGGAAGGGACTAGCGGGAGAAATGAGCAGTTCTTC.